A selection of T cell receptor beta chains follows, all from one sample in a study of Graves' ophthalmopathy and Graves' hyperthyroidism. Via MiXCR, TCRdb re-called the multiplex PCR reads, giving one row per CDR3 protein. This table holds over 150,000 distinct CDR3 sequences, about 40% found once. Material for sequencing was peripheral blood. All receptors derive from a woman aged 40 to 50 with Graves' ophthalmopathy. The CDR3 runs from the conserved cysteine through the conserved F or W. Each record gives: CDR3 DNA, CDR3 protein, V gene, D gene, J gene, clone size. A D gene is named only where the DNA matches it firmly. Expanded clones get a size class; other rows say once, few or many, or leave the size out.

TGCGCCAGCAGCGACAATTCAGGGAGCAATCAGCCCCAGCATTTT	CASSDNSGSNQPQHF	TRBV10-2	NA	TRBJ1-5	many
TGTGCCAGCAGCTGGGGGGAACAGGCCCCTAACTATGGCTACACCTTC	CASSWGEQAPNYGYTF	TRBV12-3/TRBV12-4	NA	TRBJ1-2	NA
TGCGCCAGCAGCCCGCAGGCAGGGGCGAACTATGGCTACACCTTC	CASSPQAGANYGYTF	TRBV4-1	NA	TRBJ1-2	many
TGTGCCAGCAGCCCAATGGAAGGGCCGGGCGAGCAGTACTTC	CASSPMEGPGEQYF	TRBV11-2	NA	TRBJ2-7	NA
TGCAGTGCTAAGGTTTCAGGGCGCAGCGATCAGCCCCAGCATTTT	CSAKVSGRSDQPQHF	TRBV20-1	NA	TRBJ1-5	many
TGTGCCAGCACCGCGGGGGCCCTCTACGAGCAGTACTTC	CASTAGALYEQYF	TRBV28	NA	TRBJ2-7	many
TGTGCCAGCAGGGGGACTAGCGGGGGATTCTACGAGCAGTACTTC	CASRGTSGGFYEQYF	TRBV28	TRBD2	TRBJ2-7	many
TGTGCCACCAGTGATTTTCCTAGCGGGGGCCAAGAGACCCAGTACTTC	CATSDFPSGGQETQYF	TRBV24-1	TRBD2	TRBJ2-5	many
TGTGCCAGCAGCTTAGCGTCGACAGAGGCCCAGTACTTC	CASSLASTEAQYF	TRBV7-2	NA	TRBJ2-5	many
TGTGCCAGTGGACAGGGAAACACCGGGGAGCTGTTTTTT	CASGQGNTGELFF	TRBV6-2/TRBV6-3	TRBD1	TRBJ2-2	many
TGTGCCAGCAGCAAAGGACAGGTCTATGGCTACACCTTC	CASSKGQVYGYTF	TRBV7-2	TRBD1	TRBJ1-2	once
TGTGCCAGCAGTTACAGGGAGACCGGGGAGCTGTTTTTT	CASSYRETGELFF	TRBV27	NA	TRBJ2-2	many
TGTGCCAGCAGTTTACGGACTAGCGGGAGGGCCAGGTACGAGCAGTACTTC	CASSLRTSGRARYEQYF	TRBV12-3/TRBV12-4	TRBD2	TRBJ2-7	NA
TGCAGCGTTGAACACAGGGGGCGAGGCTACACCTTC	CSVEHRGRGYTF	TRBV29-1	TRBD1	TRBJ1-2	NA
TGCGCCAGCAGCCAGGTCCCTGGAAATCAGCCCCAGCATTTT	CASSQVPGNQPQHF	TRBV5-1	NA	TRBJ1-5	NA
TGTGCCAGCAGCCTGAATAGCGGCCAGACCCAGTACTTC	CASSLNSGQTQYF	TRBV11-3	NA	TRBJ2-5	many
TGTGCCATCAGTACCAGGGAGGATCAGCCCCAGCATTTT	CAISTREDQPQHF	TRBV10-3	NA	TRBJ1-5	NA
TGTGCCAGCAGTCCGGGACAGGGGGCTAACTATGGCTACACCTTC	CASSPGQGANYGYTF	TRBV2	TRBD1	TRBJ1-2	many
TGTGCCAGCAGCGCCTCTAAGGAGGTCAACTATGGCTACACCTTC	CASSASKEVNYGYTF	TRBV6-5	NA	TRBJ1-2	many
TGTGCCAGCAGTCCCCGACGGGGAGGCTCTGGAAACACCATATATTTT	CASSPRRGGSGNTIYF	TRBV12-3/TRBV12-4	NA	TRBJ1-3	NA
TGTGCCAGCAGTAGACGACAGGGGGAGGTCTCACCCCTCCACTTT	CASSRRQGEVSPLHF	TRBV12-3/TRBV12-4	TRBD1	TRBJ1-6	few
TGTGCCCTCGACAGGGAGCGCAATCAGCCCCAGCATTTT	CALDRERNQPQHF	TRBV30	TRBD1	TRBJ1-5	few
TGTGCCAGCAGTTTTCGTCGGGGGGGCAGCTACGAGCAGTACTTC	CASSFRRGGSYEQYF	TRBV12-3/TRBV12-4	TRBD2	TRBJ2-7	many
TGTGCCAGCAGCATCCAAGCGGGGGGCTCGGGCACTGAAGCTTTCTTT	CASSIQAGGSGTEAFF	TRBV7-8	NA	TRBJ1-1	NA
TGTGCCAGCAGTTACTCCGGGACAGCCAGCACTGAAGCTTTCTTT	CASSYSGTASTEAFF	TRBV6-2/TRBV6-3	TRBD1	TRBJ1-1	many
TGTGCCAGCAACCCGCGGGCGGGTAGGACCGGGGAGCTGTTTTTT	CASNPRAGRTGELFF	TRBV7-8	NA	TRBJ2-2	few
TGTGCCAGTAGAGGACAGGGGTGGACTGAAGCTTTCTTT	CASRGQGWTEAFF	TRBV19	TRBD1	TRBJ1-1	NA
TGTGCCAGCAGCCGGGACACCAGTCTGAACACTGAAGCTTTCTTT	CASSRDTSLNTEAFF	TRBV2	NA	TRBJ1-1	many
TGCAGTGCTCAACACGGAGGGGGCGCTGGGTACTTC	CSAQHGGGAGYF	TRBV20-1	NA	TRBJ2-7	many
TGCAGTGTTCGACCGACGGGACTTCGGGGGGGCACCGGGGAGCTGTTTTTT	CSVRPTGLRGGTGELFF	TRBV20-1	TRBD2	TRBJ2-2	many
TGCGCCAGCAGCCCACAGACAGCACAAGAGACCCAGTACTTC	CASSPQTAQETQYF	TRBV4-1	NA	TRBJ2-5	many
TGTGCCAGCAGTTACACGGGTGGACAAGAGACCCAGTACTTC	CASSYTGGQETQYF	TRBV6-5	NA	TRBJ2-5	NA
TGTGCCTGGAGTTCGGGTCTAGGGGTCTACGAGCAGTACTTC	CAWSSGLGVYEQYF	TRBV30	NA	TRBJ2-7	NA
TGCAGCGTTGTAACAGGGGCAAGCTATGGCTACACCTTC	CSVVTGASYGYTF	TRBV29-1	TRBD1	TRBJ1-2	NA
TGCGCCAGCAGCTTTAACTCCGGGCCTTTAGGAGAGACCCAGTACTTC	CASSFNSGPLGETQYF	TRBV5-1	NA	TRBJ2-5	many
TGTGCCATCAGTGAGTCCCGGGGGTTGAACGGGGAGCTGTTTTTT	CAISESRGLNGELFF	TRBV10-3	NA	TRBJ2-2	many
TGTGCCAGTAGTAGGCAGCTAGCGGGGACCTACGAGCAGTACTTC	CASSRQLAGTYEQYF	TRBV19	TRBD2	TRBJ2-7	many
TGCAGCGTTGAAGATATCGTGGGACTAGCGGGAGGGCCACGAGAGACCCAGTACTTC	CSVEDIVGLAGGPRETQYF	TRBV29-1	TRBD2	TRBJ2-5	many
TGTGCCAGCAGTTTGGGCAGGGAATACGAGCAGTACTTC	CASSLGREYEQYF	TRBV27	NA	TRBJ2-7	NA
TGTGCCAGCAGCCAAGAGTCGTCCGGCTACGAGCAGTACTTC	CASSQESSGYEQYF	TRBV4-2	NA	TRBJ2-7	many
TGTGCCAGCAGATCGGGCCCCGACCCCTACGAGCAGTACTTC	CASRSGPDPYEQYF	TRBV6-2/TRBV6-3	NA	TRBJ2-7	NA
TGTGCCAGCAGGGAGAATAACCAAGAGACCCAGTACTTC	CASRENNQETQYF	TRBV12-3/TRBV12-4	NA	TRBJ2-5	many
TGTGCCAGAAGCACCCGGGGCATAAGGGAGACCCAGTACTTC	CARSTRGIRETQYF	TRBV6-4	NA	TRBJ2-5	NA
TGTGCCAGCAGTTTGGGTGTGGGATTTCGGACTGAAGCTTTCTTT	CASSLGVGFRTEAFF	TRBV12-3/TRBV12-4	NA	TRBJ1-1	once
TGTGCCAGCAGTACTATACAGCTGGGCGCGGGTGAGCAGTACTTC	CASSTIQLGAGEQYF	TRBV6-5	NA	TRBJ2-7	NA
TGTGCCAGCAGTTTACGGCTCAATTCACCCCTCCACTTT	CASSLRLNSPLHF	TRBV12-3/TRBV12-4	NA	TRBJ1-6	many
TGTGCCAGCAATCCCGGGACTAGCGGTAACACCGGGGTGCTGTTTTTT	CASNPGTSGNTGVLFF	TRBV6-1	TRBD2	TRBJ2-2	many
TGTGCCAGTAGGAGGACAGCGGAAACCTACGAGCAGTACTTC	CASRRTAETYEQYF	TRBV19	NA	TRBJ2-7	NA
TGTGCCAGCAGAATCCAGGAGGACACCGGGGAGCTGTTTTTT	CASRIQEDTGELFF	TRBV12-3/TRBV12-4	NA	TRBJ2-2	NA
TGCGCCAGCAGCTACACAGGGGCTGGCACTGAAGCTTTCTTT	CASSYTGAGTEAFF	TRBV11-1	TRBD1	TRBJ1-1	NA